One and the same sample provided the 25 T cell receptor beta chains below, sequenced in a study of PD-L1 blockade in urothelial cancer. Described time point: peripheral blood 6 weeks after treatment start. Clones were sequenced by immunoSEQ multiplex PCR, and TCRdb holds only the in-frame ones, with some missing. The sample contains around 110,000 clones, roughly 90% of which appear only once. The sample here was PBMCs, taken around atezolizumab (anti-PD-L1) treatment. Receptor source: a man between 60 and 75 years old with urothelial cancer.

The chain uses TRBV5-4 and TRBJ2-7, with 8 bases lining up with TRBD1. Germline assignment: CDR1 SGHNT and CDR2 YYREEE (reference sequence). The trim removed 2 bases at V and 5 bases at J, leaving 3 bases unmatched. The CDR3 is 13 residues long. DNA for the CDR3: TGTGCCAGCAGCTTAGGACAGGGTCACGAGCAGTACTTC. Translated: CASSLGQGHEQYF.

This chain joins TRBV18 and TRBJ1-1; 7 nucleotides agree with TRBD1. With V trimmed by 3 bases and J by 3 bases, 7 bases remained unmatched. Germline V gene sequence: CDR1 KGHSH, CDR2 LQKENI. This CDR3 spans 15 amino acids. CDR3 amino acids: CASSPSQGVDTEAFF. The CDR3 DNA sequence: TGTGCCAGCTCACCGTCCCAGGGGGTGGACACTGAAGCTTTCTTT. The full variable domain, completed using reference TRBV18 and TRBJ1-1, is NAGVMQNPRHLVRRRGQEARLRCSPMKGHSHVYWYRQLPEEGLKFMVYLQKENIIDESGMPKERFSAEFPKEGPSILRIQQVVRGDSAAYFCASSPSQGVDTEAFFGQGTRLTVV.

The CDR3 loop reads CASSTSGNEQFF. DNA for the CDR3: TGTGCCAGCAGCACTAGCGGCAATGAGCAGTTCTTC. V gene TRBV7-8 combines with J gene TRBJ2-1; 8 nucleotides match TRBD2. This CDR3 has 12 residues. V was pared by 5 bases and J by 6 bases, with 0 bases of the junction left unmatched. Germline V lookup: CDR1 SGHVS, CDR2 FQNEAQ.

This sequence joins TRBV6-1 and TRBJ2-7, with 8 bases fitting TRBD1. Germline trimming cut 9 bases from V and 4 bases from J; bases unmatched to any gene: 14. This CDR3 is built from 15 residues. Germline V gene data show CDR1 as MNHNS and CDR2 as SASEGT. CDR3 nucleotides: TGTGCCAGTAAGTTCGACAGGGGCGAAAGGTACGAGCAGTACTTC. Amino acid sequence: CASKFDRGERYEQYF.

The chain combines TRBV2 with TRBJ1-5; D is possibly TRBD1 (5 bases). Per germline, CDR1 SNHLY and CDR2 FYNNEI. Trimming removed 4 bases from V and 3 bases from J, with 10 bases in between. This CDR3 comprises 14 residues. CDR3 in DNA: TGTGCCAGCAGTGTCCAGGGTAACAATCAGCCCCAGCATTTT. It encodes CASSVQGNNQPQHF.

This rearrangement joins TRBV2 to TRBJ1-5, with a weak D call TRBD1 (5 bases). Deletions cut 5 bases from V and 7 bases from J, with 18 bases between. Germline CDR1 SNHLY, CDR2 FYNNEI. CDR3 length equals 15 residues. Here the CDR3 reads CASSTRGGGSQPQHF. The CDR3 nucleotides read TGTGCCAGCAGTACCCGGGGTGGGGGGTCGCAGCCCCAGCATTTT.

The V gene is TRBV6-6, the J gene TRBJ2-3, with 13 bases that match TRBD2. The CDR3 has 14 amino acids. The germline CDR1 and CDR2 sequences are MNHNY and SVGAGI (reference sequence). CDR3 in DNA: TGTGTAACGGGACTAGCGGGGAAAACAGATACGCAGTATTTT. This gives the protein CVTGLAGKTDTQYF.

The J gene is TRBJ2-2, the V gene TRBV7-3; 8 bases match TRBD2. The V segment lost 3 bases and the J segment 0 bases; nucleotides outside the gene matches: 6. The CDR3 has 17 residues. Germline CDR1 SGHTA, CDR2 FQGTGA. The chain's CDR3 is CASSFTRLAPNTGELFF. As DNA, the CDR3 is TGTGCCAGCAGCTTCACCCGACTAGCGCCGAACACCGGGGAGCTGTTTTTT.

This sequence joins TRBV18 and TRBJ2-6; 9 bases map to TRBD2. Germline loops: CDR1 KGHSH, CDR2 LQKENI. V lost 0 bases and J lost 1; bases outside the gene matches: 7. The CDR3 length is 19 residues. Here the CDR3 reads CASSPPGLSGGSGANVLTF. DNA for the CDR3: TGTGCCAGCTCACCACCGGGTCTTAGCGGGGGATCTGGGGCCAACGTCCTGACTTTC.

The genes are TRBV5-1 and TRBJ1-3; D might be TRBD1 (5 bases). The V end was cut by 5 bases, the J end by 1 base, with 10 bases between. Germline loops: CDR1 SGHRS, CDR2 YFSETQ. CDR3 length: 14 residues. The CDR3 spells CASRRDFSGNTIYF. Written as DNA, the CDR3 is TGCGCCAGCAGACGGGACTTTTCTGGAAACACCATATATTTT.

The CDR3 region has the DNA TGTGCCTGGACAGGAACGGACACTGAAGCTTTCTTT. Translation gives CAWTGTDTEAFF. The chain has TRBV30 and TRBJ1-1; no clear D. This CDR3 comprises 12 residues. V was clipped by 4 bases and J by 3 bases, with 9 bases between them. Germline V gene data show CDR1 as GTSNPN and CDR2 as SVGIG (reference sequence).

The chain is built from TRBV11-2 and TRBJ2-1; a possible D gene is TRBD2 (6 bases). The germline CDR1 and CDR2 sequences are SGHAT and FQNNGV. This CDR3 has 11 amino acids. Trimming pared 5 bases from V and 12 bases from J, leaving 11 bases between. The CDR3 coding sequence is TGTGCCAGCAGCCCGGAGGGAAGGCAGTTCTTC. Its translation: CASSPEGRQFF.

This clone occurred once. The chain uses TRBV4-2 and TRBJ1-4, with D possibly TRBD1 on 6 matching bases. Per germline, CDR1 LGHNA and CDR2 YNFKEQ. V lost 4 bases to trimming and J lost 5 bases, with 14 bases between them. The CDR3 has 15 residues. The CDR3 loop reads CASSPPGQGNEKLFF. The CDR3, as DNA: TGTGCCAGCAGCCCCCCTGGGCAGGGGAATGAAAAACTGTTTTTT.

The chain joins TRBV5-6 to TRBJ2-5; TRBD2 matches 12 bases. The CDR3 extends over 17 amino acids. The germline CDR1 and CDR2 sequences are SGHDT and YYEEEE. The V segment lost 1 base and the J segment 5 bases; nucleotides outside the gene matches: 9. CDR3 DNA sequence: TGTGCCAGCAGCTTGATGCTAGCGGGGGGGCCCACGGAGACCCAGTACTTC. It is translated as CASSLMLAGGPTETQYF.

This CDR3 is CASSLRGLEVRSEQFF. CDR3 DNA: TGTGCCAGCAGTTTAAGGGGACTAGAAGTCCGCAGTGAGCAGTTCTTC. The genes are TRBV28 and TRBJ2-1; TRBD2 matches at 8 bases. Trimming took 2 bases from V and 9 from J; bases not matched to a gene: 12. Germline V gives CDR1 MDHEN, CDR2 SYDVKM. This CDR3 is 16 amino acids long.

As DNA, the CDR3 is TGTGCCAGCAGCGGATCCCACCCTAGTGTTGAAGCTTTCTTT. Its protein product is CASSGSHPSVEAFF. This chain links TRBV6-1 with TRBJ1-1; D ambiguous. The CDR3 covers 14 residues. The V end was cut by 6 bases, the J end by 7 bases, with 18 bases between. The germline CDR1 and CDR2 sequences are MNHNS and SASEGT.

The chain carries TRBV5-1 and TRBJ2-5; D gene unclear. The ends were cut back, 3 bases at V and 1 base at J, with 13 bases in the middle. Germline V gene data show CDR1 as SGHRS and CDR2 as YFSETQ. The CDR3 is 15 residues long. CDR3 sequence: CASSSARVFQETQYF. The DNA of the CDR3 is TGCGCCAGCAGCTCAGCCCGGGTCTTCCAAGAGACCCAGTACTTC.

The rearrangement links TRBV5-1 to TRBJ2-7, with TRBD1 as a possible D gene (6 bases). The V end was cut by 1 base, the J end by 6 bases, with 14 bases between. The CDR3 totals 14 residues. Germline lookup yields CDR1 SGHRS and CDR2 YFSETQ. The CDR3: CASSLRRGESEQYF. The CDR3 bases are TGCGCCAGCAGCTTGCGCAGGGGAGAGTCCGAGCAGTACTTC.

The chain joins TRBV10-3 to TRBJ2-1; the match to TRBD2 covers 10 bases. The germline CDR1 and CDR2 sequences are ENHRY and SYGVKD. The CDR3 spans 15 residues. J was trimmed by 0 bases and V by 5 bases; bases with no gene match: 1. Written as DNA, the CDR3 is TGTGCCATCAGTAGCGGGGGGGTCTCCTACAATGAGCAGTTCTTC. It translates to CAISSGGVSYNEQFF.

This chain uses TRBV5-1 with TRBJ1-3; D gene uncertain. Trimming removed 4 bases at V and 8 bases at J, with 19 bases between. Germline values: CDR1 SGHRS, CDR2 YFSETQ. The CDR3 is 15 amino acids. CDR3 bases: TGCGCCAGCAGCATGGACGTCCAGCTTACAGACACCATATATTTT. Its translation: CASSMDVQLTDTIYF.

The J gene is TRBJ2-1, the V gene TRBV2, with 12 bases lining up with TRBD2. Trimming removed 5 bases from V and 8 bases from J; junction bases left unmatched: 7. The germline gives CDR1 SNHLY, CDR2 FYNNEI. The CDR3 consists of 15 residues. The CDR3 DNA sequence: TGTGCCAGCAGTATGACTAGCGGGGGTGAGGATGAGCAGTTCTTC. This gives the protein CASSMTSGGEDEQFF.

CDR3 in amino acids: CASSPTGPSYNEQFF. Written as DNA, the CDR3 is TGTGCCAGCAGTCCGACAGGGCCCTCCTACAATGAGCAGTTCTTC. V gene TRBV6-1 combines with J gene TRBJ2-1, with 7 bases fitting TRBD1. The germline V gene has CDR1 MNHNS and CDR2 SASEGT. Trimming cost V 5 bases and J 0 bases; bases outside gene matches: 4. The CDR3 consists of 15 residues.

The V call is TRBV25-1, the J call TRBJ1-3; 7 nucleotides agree with TRBD1. The CDR3 is 15 residues long. Losses at the gene ends were 3 bases for V and 2 bases for J; bases not matched to a gene: 4. Germline V lookup: CDR1 MGHDK, CDR2 SYGVNS. CDR3 sequence reads: CASSERDSPGNTIYF. In DNA form, the CDR3 reads TGTGCCAGCAGTGAGCGGGACAGCCCTGGAAACACCATATATTTT.

The CDR3: CASSEGQGAETGELFF. CDR3 DNA: TGTGCCAGCAGTGAGGGACAGGGGGCGGAGACCGGGGAGCTGTTTTTT. The gene calls are TRBV25-1 and TRBJ2-2; 12 nucleotides match TRBD1. The germline V gene encodes CDR1 MGHDK and CDR2 SYGVNS. With 3 bases clipped from V and 5 bases from J, the junction kept 4 bases outside the gene matches. The CDR3 consists of 16 residues.

This clone turned up a few times. The chain carries TRBV5-6 and TRBJ1-1; 11 nucleotides line up with TRBD1. The germline V gene has CDR1 SGHDT and CDR2 YYEEEE. The CDR3 spans 13 residues. Trimming took 4 bases from V and 13 from J; bases not matched to a gene: 9. The CDR3 region has the DNA TGTGCCAGCAGCACGGACAGGGGGCGCGTCGTTTTCTTT. It specifies CASSTDRGRVVFF.